A selection of T cell receptor beta chains follows, all from one sample in a study of blood T cell repertoires in COVID-19. Method: immunoSEQ multiplex PCR; TCRdb's copy keeps in-frame clones and lacks some. The table includes approximately 110,000 clones, approximately 80% detected once. The sequenced sample was peripheral blood. Receptors were obtained from a woman in her forties or fifties with acute or convalescent COVID-19. The CDR3 runs from the conserved cysteine through the conserved F or W. The order of the fields is clone size, D gene, V gene, J gene, CDR3 protein, CDR3 DNA. D genes are given only for firm matches. Expanded clones get a size class; other rows say once, few or many, or leave the size out.

clone_size: once
d_call: NA
v_call: TRBV11-3
j_call: TRBJ1-1
cdr3_aa: CASSLEGAATEAFF
cdr3_nt: TGTGCCAGCAGCTTAGAGGGGGCCGCGACTGAAGCTTTCTTT

clone_size: NA
d_call: NA
v_call: TRBV7-3
j_call: TRBJ2-1
cdr3_aa: CASSLGRGSDEQFF
cdr3_nt: TGTGCCAGCAGCTTAGGCAGGGGCAGCGATGAGCAGTTCTTC

clone_size: once
d_call: NA
v_call: TRBV28
j_call: TRBJ1-2
cdr3_aa: CASSLNARVNGGYTF
cdr3_nt: TGTGCCAGCAGTTTAAACGCCAGGGTTAATGGAGGCTACACCTTC

clone_size: NA
d_call: TRBD2
v_call: TRBV9
j_call: TRBJ2-1
cdr3_aa: CASSVGGSGGINEQFF
cdr3_nt: TGTGCCAGCAGCGTAGGGGGTAGCGGGGGAATCAATGAGCAGTTCTTC

clone_size: NA
d_call: NA
v_call: TRBV6-5
j_call: TRBJ1-1
cdr3_aa: CASSIPSKGITEAFF
cdr3_nt: TGTGCCAGCAGTATCCCCTCGAAGGGGATCACTGAAGCTTTCTTT

clone_size: few
d_call: TRBD1
v_call: TRBV24-1
j_call: TRBJ1-1
cdr3_aa: CAIEDRVEAFF
cdr3_nt: TGTGCCATCGAGGACAGGGTAGAAGCTTTCTTT

clone_size: once
d_call: NA
v_call: TRBV27
j_call: TRBJ1-6
cdr3_aa: CASSYQGPYSYNSPLHF
cdr3_nt: TGTGCCAGCAGTTATCAGGGCCCCTACTCCTATAATTCACCCCTCCACTTT

clone_size: few
d_call: TRBD1
v_call: TRBV9
j_call: TRBJ1-5
cdr3_aa: CASSVHLCRVPGQGAKGNQPQHF
cdr3_nt: TGTGCCAGCAGCGTCCATCTTTGTCGGGTTCCGGGACAGGGGGCAAAAGGCAATCAGCCCCAGCATTTT

clone_size: NA
d_call: NA
v_call: TRBV11-2
j_call: TRBJ2-1
cdr3_aa: CASSLREYNEQFF
cdr3_nt: TGTGCCAGCAGCTTACGGGAATACAATGAGCAGTTCTTC

clone_size: NA
d_call: NA
v_call: TRBV3-1/TRBV3-2
j_call: TRBJ2-6
cdr3_aa: CASSQDTGGSGRGSGANVLTF
cdr3_nt: TGTGCCAGCAGCCAAGATACGGGGGGCTCTGGTAGGGGCTCTGGGGCCAACGTCCTGACTTTC

clone_size: NA
d_call: NA
v_call: TRBV5-1
j_call: TRBJ2-3
cdr3_aa: CAGREGTVSTDTQYF
cdr3_nt: TGCGCCGGCCGGGAAGGGACTGTTAGCACAGATACGCAGTATTTT

clone_size: NA
d_call: NA
v_call: TRBV5-4
j_call: TRBJ2-3
cdr3_aa: CASSFQRGSGDTQYF
cdr3_nt: TGTGCCAGCAGCTTCCAACGGGGAAGTGGGGATACGCAGTATTTT

clone_size: NA
d_call: NA
v_call: TRBV19
j_call: TRBJ1-2
cdr3_aa: CASSMVRSNYGYTF
cdr3_nt: TGTGCCAGTAGTATGGTCAGGTCTAACTATGGCTACACCTTC

clone_size: NA
d_call: NA
v_call: TRBV4-2
j_call: TRBJ2-5
cdr3_aa: CASSPGGGNQETQYF
cdr3_nt: TGTGCCAGCAGCCCCGGCGGGGGCAACCAAGAGACCCAGTACTTC

clone_size: NA
d_call: NA
v_call: TRBV12-5
j_call: TRBJ1-2
cdr3_aa: CASGSVRLGDDFNYGYTF
cdr3_nt: TGTGCTAGTGGTTCAGTTAGGCTCGGAGACGACTTTAACTATGGCTACACCTTC

clone_size: NA
d_call: TRBD2
v_call: TRBV11-3
j_call: TRBJ2-1
cdr3_aa: CASSLDRGGPNTEQFF
cdr3_nt: TGTGCCAGCAGCTTAGATCGGGGGGGGCCAAACACTGAGCAGTTCTTC

clone_size: once
d_call: TRBD1
v_call: TRBV25-1
j_call: TRBJ1-4
cdr3_aa: CASSEGTGPLEKLFF
cdr3_nt: TGTGCCAGCAGTGAAGGGACAGGGCCTCTTGAAAAACTGTTTTTT

clone_size: NA
d_call: NA
v_call: TRBV30
j_call: TRBJ2-2
cdr3_aa: CAWRRGYTGELFF
cdr3_nt: TGTGCCTGGAGGAGGGGGTACACCGGGGAGCTGTTTTTT

clone_size: NA
d_call: NA
v_call: TRBV29-1
j_call: TRBJ1-1
cdr3_aa: CSVGGELWTEAFF
cdr3_nt: TGCAGCGTGGGGGGGGAACTGTGGACTGAAGCTTTCTTT

clone_size: NA
d_call: NA
v_call: TRBV15
j_call: TRBJ1-1
cdr3_aa: CATSRGRGWGTEAFF
cdr3_nt: TGTGCCACCAGCAGAGGCAGGGGTTGGGGCACTGAAGCTTTCTTT

clone_size: NA
d_call: NA
v_call: TRBV9
j_call: TRBJ1-3
cdr3_aa: CASSVMFQGNTIYF
cdr3_nt: TGTGCCAGCAGCGTAATGTTCCAGGGCAACACCATATATTTT

clone_size: NA
d_call: NA
v_call: TRBV5-1
j_call: TRBJ1-1
cdr3_aa: CASSLRPQESNTEAFF
cdr3_nt: TGCGCCAGCAGCTTGAGACCCCAGGAATCGAACACTGAAGCTTTCTTT

clone_size: NA
d_call: NA
v_call: TRBV5-8
j_call: TRBJ1-1
cdr3_aa: CASSSRGGLGNTEAFF
cdr3_nt: TGTGCCAGCAGCTCCCGGGGGGGCCTGGGGAACACTGAAGCTTTCTTT

clone_size: few
d_call: TRBD2
v_call: TRBV30
j_call: TRBJ2-1
cdr3_aa: CAWSVGTSGFYNEQFF
cdr3_nt: TGTGCCTGGAGTGTAGGAACTAGCGGATTCTACAATGAGCAGTTCTTC

clone_size: NA
d_call: NA
v_call: TRBV19
j_call: TRBJ1-2
cdr3_aa: CASSNGEHSGNYGYTF
cdr3_nt: TGTGCCAGTAGTAACGGGGAACATTCGGGAAACTATGGCTACACCTTC

clone_size: NA
d_call: NA
v_call: TRBV6-5
j_call: TRBJ1-6
cdr3_aa: CASRDSGSYSPLHF
cdr3_nt: TGTGCCAGCAGGGATAGCGGGAGCTACTCACCCCTCCACTTT

clone_size: NA
d_call: TRBD1
v_call: TRBV12-5
j_call: TRBJ1-1
cdr3_aa: CASALGQVNTEAFF
cdr3_nt: TGTGCTAGTGCCCTCGGACAGGTCAACACTGAAGCTTTCTTT

clone_size: NA
d_call: TRBD1
v_call: TRBV6-1
j_call: TRBJ1-2
cdr3_aa: CASSENWTGSYGGYTF
cdr3_nt: TGTGCCAGCAGTGAAAATTGGACAGGGAGCTATGGTGGCTACACCTTC

clone_size: NA
d_call: NA
v_call: TRBV10-3
j_call: TRBJ1-1
cdr3_aa: CAISDGGTGTEAFF
cdr3_nt: TGTGCCATCAGTGATGGGGGGACGGGAACTGAAGCTTTCTTT